This is a list of T cell receptor beta chains from one sample in a study of shared clonotypes between healthy human individuals. Sequencing used immunoSEQ multiplex PCR; TCRdb keeps in-frame clones, though not all of them. Found here are 170,000 or so clones, around 63% of them singletons; the top ten hold under 11%. The sequencing sample was made of memory CD4+ T cells sorted from blood. Receptors originate from a young man in good health. Both conserved end residues are part of each CDR3. D genes are given only for firm matches. Size is stated for part of the rows, as once, few or many counts, or as a class when the clone is expanded.

clone size	J gene	D gene	V gene	CDR3 DNA	CDR3 protein
NA	TRBJ1-2	TRBD1	TRBV28	TGTGCCAGCATTAAACGCGGGACAGCTAACTATGGCTACACCTTC	CASIKRGTANYGYTF
NA	TRBJ2-1	TRBD2	TRBV28	TGTGCCAGCGACCTAGCGGGAGGATACAATGAGCAGTTCTTC	CASDLAGGYNEQFF
NA	TRBJ2-2	TRBD2	TRBV11-3	TGTGCCAGCAGCTTTTCTCTAGCGGGAATAGACGGGGAGCTGTTTTTT	CASSFSLAGIDGELFF
NA	TRBJ2-3	TRBD2	TRBV18	TGTGCCAGCTCACCACCTAAATCCCAACTAGCGGGAGAGCAGGAAGCGCAGTATTTT	CASSPPKSQLAGEQEAQYF
NA	TRBJ2-1	NA	TRBV5-1	TGCGCCAGCACCTTCTTCGCGGACTCCTACAATGAGCAGTTCTTC	CASTFFADSYNEQFF
once	TRBJ2-3	TRBD1	TRBV29-1	TGCAGCGCCCTGACAGGGGGTTATACGCAGTATTTT	CSALTGGYTQYF
NA	TRBJ1-1	NA	TRBV6-5	TGTGCCAGCAGTTACTCGATCGCCAGATTGAACACTGAAGCTTTCTTT	CASSYSIARLNTEAFF
NA	TRBJ2-1	NA	TRBV3-1/TRBV3-2	TGTGCCAGTCTAAATGAGCAGTTCTTC	CASLNEQFF
NA	TRBJ1-2	NA	TRBV25-1	TGTGCCAGCAGTGAATTAACAGGGTACTATGGCTACACCTTC	CASSELTGYYGYTF
few	TRBJ1-1	NA	TRBV6-1	TGTGCCAGCAGTCGTCAGGTTACCGAAGCTTTCTTT	CASSRQVTEAFF
many	TRBJ2-4	TRBD2	TRBV6-6	TGTGCCAGCATAAGCCTGGGAGGGCCCAAAAACATTCAGTACTTC	CASISLGGPKNIQYF
few	TRBJ2-1	NA	TRBV9	TGTGCCAGCAGCCTAGGACCAGGGGCCTACAATGAGCAGTTCTTC	CASSLGPGAYNEQFF
few	TRBJ2-7	NA	TRBV5-1	TGCGCCAGCAGCCTGAGCGGACAGAACTACGAGCAGTACTTC	CASSLSGQNYEQYF
NA	TRBJ2-1	TRBD2	TRBV9	TGTGCCAGCAGGAGGGGAGGGGAGGGCCCGAATGAGCAGTTCTTC	CASRRGGEGPNEQFF
NA	TRBJ1-1	TRBD1	TRBV18	TGTGCCAGCTCACCGAAACAGGGGGACATGAACACTGAAGCTTTCTTT	CASSPKQGDMNTEAFF
NA	TRBJ2-3	TRBD1	TRBV28	TGTGCCAGCAGTTTATGGCCGAGGGACAGGGAGAGGACAGATACGCAGTATTTT	CASSLWPRDRERTDTQYF
NA	TRBJ2-7	NA	TRBV28	TGTGCCAGCCAAACAGGGCCTGTCGAGCAGTACTTC	CASQTGPVEQYF
NA	TRBJ2-3	NA	TRBV11-3	TGTGCCAGCAGCGACAACAGGGTAGGGGATACGCAGTATTTT	CASSDNRVGDTQYF
NA	TRBJ1-1	NA	TRBV29-1	TGCAGCGTCGTGGGGGGGTCGCAGGGGAGCACTGAAGCTTTCTTT	CSVVGGSQGSTEAFF
few	TRBJ1-1	NA	TRBV6-1	TGTGCCAGCAGTGAAGCGTTTCACACTGAAGCTTTCTTT	CASSEAFHTEAFF
NA	TRBJ2-7	TRBD2	TRBV28	TGTGCCAGCAGTTTGATGATTCCGGGACTAGCGGGACTAGAGCAGTACTTC	CASSLMIPGLAGLEQYF
once	TRBJ2-7	TRBD2	TRBV19	TGTGCCAGTAGTGAAGCTAGCGGGAGGCGGCGGTACTTC	CASSEASGRRRYF
NA	TRBJ1-1	NA	TRBV28	TGTGCCAGCAGTTCCCCGAGGACGCTAAAGGGGAACACTGAAGCTTTCTTT	CASSSPRTLKGNTEAFF
NA	TRBJ2-7	TRBD2	TRBV4-2	TGTGCCAGCAGCCTCGGCGGGAGTACCGAGCAGTACTTC	CASSLGGSTEQYF
NA	TRBJ2-7	NA	TRBV19	TGTGCCAGTAGTTTAATGGCCTCCGTGTCACCCTACGAGCAGTACTTC	CASSLMASVSPYEQYF
NA	TRBJ2-5	NA	TRBV4-1	TGCGCCAGCAGCCAAGAAGCAGGGGTGGAGACCCAGTACTTC	CASSQEAGVETQYF
NA	TRBJ2-1	NA	TRBV18	TGTGCCAGCTCACCGAGAGCCAGGAGCTCCTACAATGAGCAGTTCTTC	CASSPRARSSYNEQFF
NA	TRBJ2-7	NA	TRBV18	TGTGCCAGCTCACCACCAGGTGGGGAGCAGTACTTC	CASSPPGGEQYF
NA	TRBJ2-7	NA	TRBV18	TGTGCCAGCTCACCTGCCAGCGATACCTACGAGCAGTACTTC	CASSPASDTYEQYF
NA	TRBJ2-7	TRBD1	TRBV19	TGTGCCAGTAGCGAACAGGGGGCCTACGAGCAGTACTTC	CASSEQGAYEQYF
few	TRBJ2-5	NA	TRBV7-3	TGTGCCAGCAGCCAGGGGGGAGAGACCCAGTACTTC	CASSQGGETQYF
NA	TRBJ2-7	TRBD1	TRBV4-1	TGCGCCAGCAGCGATCGGGACAGGGTGCGCGAGCAGTACTTC	CASSDRDRVREQYF
NA	TRBJ1-2	TRBD1	TRBV19	TGTGCCAGTAGTCCTCCAGTTGGACAGGGGTTGTACTATGGCTACACCTTC	CASSPPVGQGLYYGYTF
many	TRBJ2-1	TRBD2	TRBV11-2	TGTGCCAGCAGCTCTTTCGGGGGGTACGGGAATGAGCAGTTCTTC	CASSSFGGYGNEQFF
NA	TRBJ2-2	NA	TRBV18	TGTGCCAGCTCACAATTGCCAGGGCCGGGCGGGGAGCTGTTTTTT	CASSQLPGPGGELFF
NA	TRBJ2-1	TRBD2	TRBV27	TGTGCCAGCAGTAATAGAGGGTCTAGCGGGAGGGACTCCTACAATGAGCAGTTCTTC	CASSNRGSSGRDSYNEQFF
NA	TRBJ1-2	TRBD1	TRBV2	TGTGCCAGCAGTCGGTCAGGGGGCAATGGCTATGGCTACACCTTC	CASSRSGGNGYGYTF
NA	TRBJ2-5	NA	TRBV19	TGTGCCAGTAGCAGCGGACTCGGTGAGACCCAGTACTTC	CASSSGLGETQYF
NA	TRBJ2-3	TRBD1	TRBV5-1	TGCGCCAGCAGCGATGACAGGGGTGGAGATACGCAGTATTTT	CASSDDRGGDTQYF
NA	TRBJ2-3	NA	TRBV2	TGTGCCAGCAGAGGGTACACAGATACGCAGTATTTT	CASRGYTDTQYF
NA	TRBJ2-7	NA	TRBV7-9	TGTGCCAGCAGCTGGCGCACGGGGGCGCAGTACTTC	CASSWRTGAQYF
many	TRBJ2-2	NA	TRBV7-3	TGTGCCAGCAGGGCAAATCCCACCGGGGAGCTGTTTTTT	CASRANPTGELFF
NA	TRBJ2-1	NA	TRBV20-1	TGCAGTGCTAGAGAATGGGAGCAGTTCTTC	CSAREWEQFF
many	TRBJ2-2	NA	TRBV29-1	TGCAGCGTTGGCCAGTACACCGGGGAGCTGTTTTTT	CSVGQYTGELFF
NA	TRBJ1-3	NA	TRBV7-6	TGTGCCAGCAGCTTACTCAGTAAAGCCTCTGGAAACACCATATATTTT	CASSLLSKASGNTIYF
NA	TRBJ2-5	NA	TRBV15	TGTGCCACCAGCAGAGGGACCGGGGCAGGAGAGACCCAGTACTTC	CATSRGTGAGETQYF
NA	TRBJ2-5	TRBD2	TRBV12-5	TGTGCTAGTGGTTTGGGGGGCCTAGCGGAACAAGAGACCCAGTACTTC	CASGLGGLAEQETQYF
few	TRBJ1-2	NA	TRBV18	TGTGCCAGCTCACCCGGCAGCAACTATGGCTACACCTTC	CASSPGSNYGYTF
NA	TRBJ1-5	NA	TRBV7-8	TGTGCCAGCAGCTCGGGACGGGGCTCCAATCAGCCCCAGCATTTT	CASSSGRGSNQPQHF
NA	TRBJ2-1	TRBD2	TRBV29-1	TGCAGCGGACTACTAGCGGGGGATGGTGAGCAGTTCTTC	CSGLLAGDGEQFF